This entry features one T cell receptor (beta chain) sequence. This clone was recorded a few times. No antigen is known for it. No base quality values were provided; no much bigger clone lies one nucleotide off. The collaborating institutions used their own protocols to collect whole blood in K2EDTA tubes. Collaborator samples were shipped for TCRbeta analysis as frozen whole blood, isolated PBMCs, or DNA extracted from either sample type. These data are taken from a study of blood T cell repertoires in COVID-19 (dated by TCRdb to the early 2020s). With regard to the full study: Samples from collaborators originated in the United States, Italy and Spain and spanned both the acute and convalescent phases of COVID-19. The repertoires were released in a freely available public database intended as a resource for research on the immune response to SARS-CoV-2. The prospective study material was composed of cDNA or gDNA derived from T cells, B-cell-depleted T cells, or PBMCs. The dataset comprised deeply sampled blood TCRbeta repertoires from subjects exposed to, actively infected with, or recovered from COVID-19. Sample metadata almost always included a de-identified subject ID, COVID-19 status, age in years and sex. HLA class I and class II types, where available, came from metadata supplied by the sample provider rather than from assay-based typing. The samples were drawn from two sources: the first 160 participants of the ongoing ImmuneRACE study, and about 1,300 subjects contributed by 6 global collaborators. Here is what the overall study found, with its caveats: The amount of clinical and demographic metadata varied by source and participant and was provided uncurated.

The immunoSEQ Assay, a bias-controlled multiplex PCR, was used to amplify TCRbeta CDR3 regions from genomic DNA. For the original study's pipeline: The number of nucleated cells in each sample was estimated by amplification of reference gene primers within the assay. Sequence reads were collapsed and filtered to measure the absolute abundance of every unique TCRbeta CDR3 rearrangement. For each sample, productive Simpson clonality was calculated as the square root of Simpson's diversity index over productive rearrangements. The immuneACCESS repertoire file appears here via TCRdb, limited to in-frame rearrangements. These files lack a portion of the clones; in checked studies, under half of the deficit traces to unresolved V genes, and the cause of the others is not known. That table supplies the V and J calls and clone size; D and trimming were determined from the DNA. Counted in this sample were under 150,000 clones; 70% to 90% of them appeared once. In total, the top ten clones hold around 3.5% of the sample.

The sequencing sample was made of peripheral blood. This TCR was recovered from a man aged 35 to 55 with acute or convalescent COVID-19.

The DNA sequence follows: TGCGCCAGCAGTTTCGTGGACAGGGTGAATTCACCCCTCCACTTT. This gives the protein CASSFVDRVNSPLHF. The chain links TRBV5-1 with TRBJ1-6, and TRBD1 matches 8 of the central bases. The CDR3 runs 15 amino acids, cysteine and phenylalanine included. This entry keeps only the CDR3 DNA: 45 bases, framed from base 1. CDR1 is given as SGHRS and CDR2 as YFSETQ, both from the germline V gene. Compared with germline, V lacks 5 bases and J lacks 7 bases; bases without a gene match: 8.